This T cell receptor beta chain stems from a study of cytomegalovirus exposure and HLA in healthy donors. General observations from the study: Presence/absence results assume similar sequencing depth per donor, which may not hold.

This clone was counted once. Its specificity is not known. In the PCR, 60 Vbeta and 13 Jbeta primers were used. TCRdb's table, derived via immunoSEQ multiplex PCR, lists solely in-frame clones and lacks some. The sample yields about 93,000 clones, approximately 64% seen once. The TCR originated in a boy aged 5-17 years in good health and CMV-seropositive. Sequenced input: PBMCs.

This chain's CDR3 is CAIMGSPNYGYTF. Here the CDR3 DNA reads TGTGCCATCATGGGCAGCCCGAACTATGGCTACACCTTC. This sequence joins TRBV10-3 and TRBJ1-2, with unresolved D. With 7 bases removed from V and 2 bases from J, the gap between germline ends came to 11 bases. Germline CDR1 ENHRY, CDR2 SYGVKD. The CDR3 consists of 13 residues.